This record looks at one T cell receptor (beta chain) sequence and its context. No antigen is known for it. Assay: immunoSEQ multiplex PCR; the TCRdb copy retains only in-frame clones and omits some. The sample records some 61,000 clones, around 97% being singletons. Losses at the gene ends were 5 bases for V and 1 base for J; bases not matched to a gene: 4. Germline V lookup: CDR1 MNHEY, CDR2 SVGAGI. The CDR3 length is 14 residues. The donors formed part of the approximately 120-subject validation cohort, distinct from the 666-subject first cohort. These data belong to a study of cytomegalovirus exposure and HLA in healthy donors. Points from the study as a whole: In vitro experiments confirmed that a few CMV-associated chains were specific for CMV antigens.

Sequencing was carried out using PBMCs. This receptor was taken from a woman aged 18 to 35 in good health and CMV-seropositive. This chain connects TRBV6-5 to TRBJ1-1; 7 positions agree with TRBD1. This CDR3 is CASSRDSENTEAFF. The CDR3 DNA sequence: TGTGCCAGCAGTCGGGACAGCGAGAACACTGAAGCTTTCTTT.